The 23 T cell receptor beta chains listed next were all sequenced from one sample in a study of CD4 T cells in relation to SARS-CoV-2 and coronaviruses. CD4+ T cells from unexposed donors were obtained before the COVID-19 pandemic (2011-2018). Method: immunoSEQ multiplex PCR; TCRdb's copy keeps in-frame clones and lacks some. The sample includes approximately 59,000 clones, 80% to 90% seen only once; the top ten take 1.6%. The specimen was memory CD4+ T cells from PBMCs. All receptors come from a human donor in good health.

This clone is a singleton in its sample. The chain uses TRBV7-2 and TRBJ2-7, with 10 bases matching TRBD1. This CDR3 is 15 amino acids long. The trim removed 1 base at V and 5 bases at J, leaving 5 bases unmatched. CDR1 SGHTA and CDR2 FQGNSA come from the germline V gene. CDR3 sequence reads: CASSLVGGQGHEQYF. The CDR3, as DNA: TGTGCCAGCAGCTTAGTTGGGGGACAGGGGCACGAGCAGTACTTC.

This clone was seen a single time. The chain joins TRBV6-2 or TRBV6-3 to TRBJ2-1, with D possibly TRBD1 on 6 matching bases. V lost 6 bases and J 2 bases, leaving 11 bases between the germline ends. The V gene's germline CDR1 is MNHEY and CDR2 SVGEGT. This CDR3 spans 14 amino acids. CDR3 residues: CASSTDRTYNEQFF. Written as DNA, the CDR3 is TGTGCCAGCAGCACGGACAGAACCTACAATGAGCAGTTCTTC.

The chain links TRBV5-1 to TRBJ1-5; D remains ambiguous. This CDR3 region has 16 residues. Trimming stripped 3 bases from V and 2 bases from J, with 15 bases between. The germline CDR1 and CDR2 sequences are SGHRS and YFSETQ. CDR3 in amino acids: CASSSRGRYGNQPQHF. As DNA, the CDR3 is TGCGCCAGCAGCTCGCGGGGTCGGTATGGCAATCAGCCCCAGCATTTT.

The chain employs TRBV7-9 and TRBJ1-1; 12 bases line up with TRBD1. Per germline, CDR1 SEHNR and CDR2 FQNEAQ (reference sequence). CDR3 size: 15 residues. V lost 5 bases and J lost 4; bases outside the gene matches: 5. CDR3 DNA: TGTGCCAGCAGCGGGCGGGACAGGGGGCCCACTGAAGCTTTCTTT. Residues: CASSGRDRGPTEAFF.

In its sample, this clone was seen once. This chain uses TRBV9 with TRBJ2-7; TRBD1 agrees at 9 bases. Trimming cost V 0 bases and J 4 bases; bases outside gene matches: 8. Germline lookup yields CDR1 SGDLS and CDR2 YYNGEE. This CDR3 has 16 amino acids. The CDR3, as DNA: TGTGCCAGCAGCGTAGCTACAGGGGGCGAGACGTACGAGCAGTACTTC. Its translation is CASSVATGGETYEQYF.

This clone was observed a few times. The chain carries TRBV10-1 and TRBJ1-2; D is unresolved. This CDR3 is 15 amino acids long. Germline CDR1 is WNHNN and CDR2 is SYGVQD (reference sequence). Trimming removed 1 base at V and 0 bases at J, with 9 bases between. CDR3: CASSECGRANYGYTF. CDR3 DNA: TGCGCCAGCAGTGAGTGCGGGAGAGCTAACTATGGCTACACCTTC.

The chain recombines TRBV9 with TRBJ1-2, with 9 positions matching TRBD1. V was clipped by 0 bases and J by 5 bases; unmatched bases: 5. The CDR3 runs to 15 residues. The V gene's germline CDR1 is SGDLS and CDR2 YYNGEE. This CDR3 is CASSVVPGTGYGYTF. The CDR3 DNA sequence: TGTGCCAGCAGCGTAGTCCCCGGGACAGGGTATGGCTACACCTTC.

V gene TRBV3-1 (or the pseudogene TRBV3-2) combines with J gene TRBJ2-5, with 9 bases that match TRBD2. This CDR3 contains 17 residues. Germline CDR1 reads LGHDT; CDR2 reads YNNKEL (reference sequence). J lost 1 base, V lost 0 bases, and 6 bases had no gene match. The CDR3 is CASSQEAPSGVQETQYF. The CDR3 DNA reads TGTGCCAGCAGCCAAGAGGCGCCTAGCGGGGTCCAAGAGACCCAGTACTTC.

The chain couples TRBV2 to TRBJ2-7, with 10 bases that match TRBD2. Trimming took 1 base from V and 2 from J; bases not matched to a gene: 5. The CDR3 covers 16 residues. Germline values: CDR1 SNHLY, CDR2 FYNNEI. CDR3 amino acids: CASSEVLLAGAYEQYF. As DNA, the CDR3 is TGTGCCAGCAGTGAAGTTTTGCTAGCGGGGGCCTACGAGCAGTACTTC.

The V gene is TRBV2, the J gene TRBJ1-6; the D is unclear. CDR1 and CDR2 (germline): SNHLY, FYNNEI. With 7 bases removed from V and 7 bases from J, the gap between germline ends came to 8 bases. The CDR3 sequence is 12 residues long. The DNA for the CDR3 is TGTGCCAGCACTGTAGGAAATTCACCCCTCCACTTT. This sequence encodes CASTVGNSPLHF.

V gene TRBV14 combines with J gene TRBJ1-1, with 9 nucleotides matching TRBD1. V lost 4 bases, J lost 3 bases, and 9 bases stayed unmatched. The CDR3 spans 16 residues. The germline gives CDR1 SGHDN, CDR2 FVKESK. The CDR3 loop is CASSPHRGLTDTEAFF. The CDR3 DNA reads TGTGCCAGCAGCCCCCACAGGGGGCTGACGGACACTGAAGCTTTCTTT.

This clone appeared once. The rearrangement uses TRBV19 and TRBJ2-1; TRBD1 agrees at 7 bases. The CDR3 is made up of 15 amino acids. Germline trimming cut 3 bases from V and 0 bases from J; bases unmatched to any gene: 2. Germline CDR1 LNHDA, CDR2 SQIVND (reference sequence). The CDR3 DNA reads TGTGCCAGTAGTATCCGGGACAGCTCCTACAATGAGCAGTTCTTC. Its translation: CASSIRDSSYNEQFF.

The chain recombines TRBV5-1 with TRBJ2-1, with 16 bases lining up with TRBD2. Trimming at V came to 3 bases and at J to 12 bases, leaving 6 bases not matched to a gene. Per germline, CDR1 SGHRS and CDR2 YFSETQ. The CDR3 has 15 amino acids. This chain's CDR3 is CASSWGTSGGERQFF. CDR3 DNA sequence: TGCGCCAGCAGCTGGGGGACTAGCGGGGGGGAGAGGCAGTTCTTC.

DNA for the CDR3: TGTGCCAGCAGCCTCGGACAGGGGAGAGGCTACACCTTC. Encoded protein: CASSLGQGRGYTF. The chain couples TRBV3-1 (or the pseudogene TRBV3-2) to TRBJ1-2; 9 bases fit TRBD1. Germline assignment: CDR1 LGHDT and CDR2 YNNKEL (reference sequence). The CDR3 has 13 residues. Trimming removed 4 bases from V and 8 bases from J; junction bases left unmatched: 5.

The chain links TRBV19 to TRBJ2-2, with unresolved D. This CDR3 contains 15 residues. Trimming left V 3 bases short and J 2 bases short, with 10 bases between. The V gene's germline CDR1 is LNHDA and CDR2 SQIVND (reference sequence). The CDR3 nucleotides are TGTGCCAGTAGTATCCCCAGACAAAACACCGGGGAGCTGTTTTTT. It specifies CASSIPRQNTGELFF.

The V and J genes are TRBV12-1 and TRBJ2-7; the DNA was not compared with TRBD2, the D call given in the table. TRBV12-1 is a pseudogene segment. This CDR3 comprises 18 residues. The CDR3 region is CASSFSPSGRPNSYEQYF. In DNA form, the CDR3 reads TGTGCCAGCAGCTTTTCTCCTAGCGGGAGGCCTAACTCCTACGAGCAGTACTTC.

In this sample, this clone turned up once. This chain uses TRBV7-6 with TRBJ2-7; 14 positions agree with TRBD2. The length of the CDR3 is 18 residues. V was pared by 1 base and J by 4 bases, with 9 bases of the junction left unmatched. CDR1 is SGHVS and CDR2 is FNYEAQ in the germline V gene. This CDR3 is CASSLVPGTSGSGYEQYF. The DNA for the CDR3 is TGTGCCAGCAGCTTAGTTCCTGGGACTAGCGGGAGTGGGTACGAGCAGTACTTC.

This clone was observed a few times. The CDR3 reads CAGTAGSAFF. CDR3 bases: TGTGCCGGGACAGCCGGGTCGGCTTTCTTT. This chain uses TRBV2 with TRBJ1-1; 7 nucleotides agree with TRBD1. Trimming took 11 bases from V and 11 from J; bases not matched to a gene: 8. CDR1 is SNHLY, CDR2 FYNNEI, per germline. CDR3 size: 10 residues.

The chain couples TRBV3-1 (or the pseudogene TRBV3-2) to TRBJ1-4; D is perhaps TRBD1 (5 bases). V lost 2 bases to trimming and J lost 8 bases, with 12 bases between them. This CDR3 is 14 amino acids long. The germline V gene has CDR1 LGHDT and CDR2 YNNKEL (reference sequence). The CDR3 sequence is CASSQNGAGEKLFF. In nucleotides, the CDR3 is TGTGCCAGCAGCCAAAATGGGGCTGGAGAAAAACTGTTTTTT.

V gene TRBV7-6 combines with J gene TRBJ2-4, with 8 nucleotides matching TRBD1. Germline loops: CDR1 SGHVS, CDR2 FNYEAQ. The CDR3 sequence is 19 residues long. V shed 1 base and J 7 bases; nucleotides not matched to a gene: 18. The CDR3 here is CASSLEVSGGAAPGNIQYF. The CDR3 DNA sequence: TGTGCCAGCAGCTTAGAAGTGTCAGGGGGCGCGGCCCCGGGCAACATTCAGTACTTC.

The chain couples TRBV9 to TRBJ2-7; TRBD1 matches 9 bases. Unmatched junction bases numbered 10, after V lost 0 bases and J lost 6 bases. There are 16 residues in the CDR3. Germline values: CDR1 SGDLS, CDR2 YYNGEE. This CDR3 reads CASSVDLGQGLREQYF. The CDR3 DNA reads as TGTGCCAGCAGCGTAGATCTAGGACAGGGGTTACGCGAGCAGTACTTC.

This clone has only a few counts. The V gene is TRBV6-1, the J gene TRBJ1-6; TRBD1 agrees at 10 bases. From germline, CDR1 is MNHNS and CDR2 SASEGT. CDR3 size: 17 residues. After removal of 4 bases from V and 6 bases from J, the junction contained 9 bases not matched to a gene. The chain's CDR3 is CASSGPDRGRFNSPLHF. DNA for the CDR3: TGTGCCAGCAGTGGGCCAGACAGGGGGCGTTTTAATTCACCCCTCCACTTT.

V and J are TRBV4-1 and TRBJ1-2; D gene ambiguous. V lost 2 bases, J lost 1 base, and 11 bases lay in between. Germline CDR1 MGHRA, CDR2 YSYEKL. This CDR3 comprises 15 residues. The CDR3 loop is CASSQTPGVNYGYTF. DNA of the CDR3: TGCGCCAGCAGCCAAACGCCCGGGGTTAACTATGGCTACACCTTC.